Below, 17 T cell receptor beta chains from the same sample are listed, as sequenced in a study of T cells in Graves' hyperthyroidism and ophthalmopathy. Amplification of TCR beta CDR3 regions used RNA as the template. First-round RT-PCR targeting the TCR CDR3 was performed with the HTBI primer set. TCRdb redid the calling of the multiplex PCR reads with MiXCR, one entry per CDR3 protein. The profile shows about 700,000 distinct CDR3 sequences, less than 15% of them singletons. The sequenced sample was blood. The receptors were gathered from a woman younger than 30 with Graves' hyperthyroidism.

Ten or more counts support this clonotype. Here the CDR3 DNA reads TGTGCCAGCATAGAGGACCTGGGGGGAAGAGAGACCCAGTACTTC. Translated, it gives CASIEDLGGRETQYF. The rearrangement links TRBV2 to TRBJ2-5; D might be TRBD2 (6 bases). V lost 7 bases and J lost 4, with 19 bases in between. The CDR3 spans 15 residues. CDR1 SNHLY and CDR2 FYNNEI come from the germline V gene.

Note on this clonotype: This may come from a read error, since a much larger clone is one base off. The chain combines TRBV6-4 with TRBJ2-3, with no clear D. Between the trimmed V and J ends, which lost 3 bases and 1 base, there was a span of 8 bases. The V gene's germline CDR1 is MRHNA and CDR2 SNTAGT. This CDR3 is 14 amino acids long. Written as DNA, the CDR3 is TGTGCCAGCAGTGAAGAGCAGGGCACAGATACGCAGTATTTT. Translation: CASSEEQGTDTQYF.

This clonotype appeared many times. This chain connects TRBV7-2 to TRBJ2-7, with 8 bases matching TRBD1. The CDR3 length is 14 residues. Germline V lookup: CDR1 SGHTA, CDR2 FQGNSA. V gave up 4 bases and J gave up 3 bases; unmatched junction bases: 5. The CDR3 loop is CASSSRGQGYEQYF. The CDR3 coding sequence is TGTGCCAGCAGCTCGCGAGGACAGGGCTACGAGCAGTACTTC.

This clonotype was counted a few times. V and J are TRBV20-1 and TRBJ1-5; 7 bases agree with TRBD1. With 4 bases clipped from V and 5 bases from J, the junction kept 5 bases outside the gene matches. Germline assignment: CDR1 DFQATT and CDR2 SNEGSKA (reference sequence). CDR3 length equals 13 residues. The chain's CDR3 is CSATRDSDQPQHF. CDR3 sequence (DNA): TGCAGTGCTACCCGGGACAGCGATCAGCCCCAGCATTTT.

V gene TRBV5-1 combines with J gene TRBJ2-7, with D possibly called TRBD1 or TRBD2 (5 bases each). CDR3 length: 13 residues. In germline, CDR1 is SGHRS, CDR2 YFSETQ. V shed 6 bases and J shed 6 bases, with 16 bases lying between them. CDR3: CASTFRESGEQYF. As DNA, the CDR3 is TGCGCCAGCACATTCAGGGAGTCGGGCGAGCAGTACTTC.

The chain carries TRBV6-1 and TRBJ1-5, with a tentative D call TRBD1 (6 bases). V was shortened by 6 bases and J by 6 bases, with 24 bases between the two germline ends. This CDR3 is 17 amino acids long. Germline CDR1 is MNHNS and CDR2 is SASEGT. The CDR3 bases are TGTGCCAGCAGCCTCTCAGGGGCACCCCTATTGGGTCAGCCCCAGCATTTT. Protein product: CASSLSGAPLLGQPQHF.

The chain employs TRBV2 and TRBJ1-5; D not certain. From germline, CDR1 is SNHLY and CDR2 FYNNEI. The CDR3 loop spans 14 amino acids. Trimming removed 4 bases from V and 4 bases from J, with 11 bases in between. The chain's CDR3 is CASSAPYKNQPQHF. CDR3 coding DNA: TGTGCCAGCAGTGCCCCTTACAAGAATCAGCCCCAGCATTTT. Together with reference TRBV2 and TRBJ1-5, the CDR3 gives the full variable domain: EPEVTQTPSHQVTQMGQEVILRCVPISNHLYFYWYRQILGQKVEFLVSFYNNEISEKSEIFDDQFSVERPDGSNFTLKIRSTKLEDSAMYFCASSAPYKNQPQHFGDGTRLSIL.

This clonotype was seen many times. The rearrangement joins TRBV28 to TRBJ2-7, with TRBD1 matching over 9 bases. The CDR3 is 14 amino acids. V lost 6 bases and J lost 5; bases outside the gene matches: 8. Germline-derived CDR1 and CDR2 are MDHEN and SYDVKM. The CDR3 sequence is CASSTGTGFHEQYF. CDR3 coding DNA: TGTGCCAGCAGCACCGGGACAGGGTTCCACGAGCAGTACTTC.

The gene calls are TRBV18 and TRBJ2-2, with 9 bases aligning to TRBD2. The germline V gene has CDR1 KGHSH and CDR2 LQKENI. V lost 3 bases, J lost 3 bases, and 8 bases stayed unmatched. The CDR3 loop spans 17 amino acids. CDR3 nucleotide sequence: TGTGCCAGCTCACCCAGATTAGCGGGAGCAGACACCGGGGAGCTGTTTTTT. Amino acids: CASSPRLAGADTGELFF.

In its sample, this clonotype was seen many times. This chain links TRBV30 with TRBJ2-7; no firm D call. V lost 7 bases and J lost 1, with 11 bases in between. The germline V gene encodes CDR1 GTSNPN and CDR2 SVGIG (reference sequence). The CDR3 is made up of 12 amino acids. CDR3 amino acids: CALSGGSYEQYF. The DNA for the CDR3 is TGTGCCTTGTCGGGCGGTTCCTACGAGCAGTACTTC.

This clonotype has a count of ten or more. V usage is TRBV12-3 or TRBV12-4 and J usage is TRBJ1-2, with D unresolved. The CDR3 is made up of 12 amino acids. V was clipped by 7 bases and J by 3 bases, with 9 bases between them. The CDR3 DNA sequence: TGTGCCAGCAACGCCGGGGACTATGGCTACACCTTC. This gives the protein CASNAGDYGYTF.

This clonotype was picked up many times. V and J are TRBV20-1 and TRBJ2-1; unclear D gene. V lost 7 bases and J 7 bases, leaving 17 bases between the germline ends. Germline CDR1 DFQATT, CDR2 SNEGSKA (reference sequence). The CDR3 sequence is 13 residues long. CDR3: CSGDGYPANEQFF. CDR3 bases: TGCAGTGGCGACGGGTACCCCGCTAATGAGCAGTTCTTC.

This clonotype was found many times. V usage is TRBV11-2 and J usage is TRBJ2-1; a possible D gene is TRBD2 (6 bases). Germline lookup yields CDR1 SGHAT and CDR2 FQNNGV. The CDR3 loop spans 19 amino acids. Deletions cut 8 bases from V and 2 bases from J, with 28 bases between. CDR3 in DNA: TGTGCCAGCGCGGGCAATGGGGCGGGGCAATCGAAGACCTACAATGAGCAGTTCTTC. The encoded protein is CASAGNGAGQSKTYNEQFF.

This clonotype showed up many times. This sequence joins TRBV4-1 and TRBJ2-7, with D perhaps matching TRBD1 (5 bases). V gave up 6 bases and J gave up 4 bases, with 13 bases separating them. There are 13 residues in the CDR3. The germline V gene encodes CDR1 MGHRA and CDR2 YSYEKL. CDR3 in amino acids: CASSLEQGYEQYF. The CDR3 nucleotides read TGCGCCAGCAGTTTAGAGCAGGGTTACGAGCAGTACTTC.

The chain joins TRBV6-4 to TRBJ2-3; no definite D call. CDR3 length: 14 residues. Germline values: CDR1 MRHNA, CDR2 SNTAGT. Deletions cut 6 bases from V and 4 bases from J, with 14 bases between. The DNA for the CDR3 is TGTGCCAGCAGCCCCGGGCACTTTTCAGATACGCAGTATTTT. Protein product: CASSPGHFSDTQYF.

At least ten counts were recorded for this clonotype. This rearrangement joins TRBV28 to TRBJ2-1; 7 bases align to TRBD2. Germline loops: CDR1 MDHEN, CDR2 SYDVKM. The CDR3 totals 16 residues. The V and J ends lost 6 bases and 7 bases, in that order; junction bases with no gene match: 15. This CDR3 reads CASRNGRLQSRNEQFF. In DNA form, the CDR3 reads TGTGCCAGCAGGAACGGGAGGCTCCAATCTCGGAATGAGCAGTTCTTC.

The chain is built from TRBV19 and TRBJ1-1, with 12 positions matching TRBD1. With 3 bases clipped from V and 11 bases from J, the junction kept 13 bases outside the gene matches. The CDR3 spans 16 residues. Germline loops: CDR1 LNHDA, CDR2 SQIVND (reference sequence). This chain's CDR3 is CASSIGWGQGASEAFF. CDR3 bases: TGTGCCAGTAGTATCGGGTGGGGACAGGGGGCTTCAGAGGCTTTCTTT.